These 21 T cell receptor beta chains originate from one sample sequenced in a study of CD8+ T cells in alopecia areata. Extracted RNA was reverse transcribed into cDNA, the sequencing template. TCRdb's table, derived via immunoSEQ multiplex PCR, lists solely in-frame clones and lacks some. The table records over 150,000 clones, about 48% of them present only once. Stated treatment: oral pan-JAK inhibitor, 5-10 mg twice daily. Sequenced here: CD8+ T cells sorted from blood, sampled at week 24, from a patient treated with tofacitinib. All receptors derive from a human donor with alopecia areata.

V usage is TRBV13 and J usage is TRBJ2-6; 12 nucleotides match TRBD1. The ends lost 5 bases at V and 1 base at J; junction bases unmatched: 9. The CDR3 spans 19 residues. The V gene's germline CDR1 is PRHDT and CDR2 FYEKMQ (reference sequence). For the CDR3, the DNA is TGTGCCAGCAGCGACCCCGGGACAGGGGGCTTTTCTGGGGCCAACGTCCTGACTTTC. Protein sequence: CASSDPGTGGFSGANVLTF.

The rearrangement joins TRBV7-2 to TRBJ1-4, with D possibly being TRBD1 (5 bases). Germline assignment: CDR1 SGHTA and CDR2 FQGNSA. The ends were cut back, 1 base at V and 6 bases at J, with 9 bases in the middle. CDR3 length: 14 residues. CDR3: CASSLVGGDEKLFF. CDR3 in DNA: TGTGCCAGCAGCTTAGTCGGGGGGGATGAAAAACTGTTTTTT.

The CDR3 protein is CASSPGRGYEQYF. The CDR3 DNA reads TGTGCCAGCAGCCCGGGTAGGGGCTACGAGCAGTACTTC. This sequence joins TRBV5-6 and TRBJ2-7; D is possibly TRBD1 (5 bases). This CDR3 contains 13 residues. The V gene lost 4 bases and the J gene lost 3 bases, with 11 bases spanning the gap. From germline, CDR1 is SGHDT and CDR2 YYEEEE.

V usage is TRBV27 and J usage is TRBJ1-1; perhaps TRBD1 as D (5 bases). The CDR3 consists of 15 residues. Germline V lookup: CDR1 MNHEY, CDR2 SMNVEV (reference sequence). Trimming took 2 bases from V and 2 from J, leaving 12 bases between them. The DNA of the CDR3 is TGTGCCAGCAGTTTAGTGGGGCCGGGTAACACTGAAGCTTTCTTT. Amino acids: CASSLVGPGNTEAFF.

V usage is TRBV30 and J usage is TRBJ2-7; 7 bases map to TRBD1. Germline CDR1 reads GTSNPN; CDR2 reads SVGIG (reference sequence). The CDR3 spans 16 residues. The V and J ends lost 3 bases and 0 bases, in that order; junction bases with no gene match: 11. The CDR3 sequence: CAWSRTTGTSSYEQYF. CDR3 DNA: TGTGCCTGGAGCCGAACGACAGGGACCAGCTCCTACGAGCAGTACTTC.

The chain uses TRBV9 and TRBJ2-1, with 9 bases fitting TRBD1. Germline lookup yields CDR1 SGDLS and CDR2 YYNGEE. V gave up 5 bases and J gave up 0 bases; unmatched junction bases: 12. The CDR3 has 18 residues. CDR3 residues: CASSHNGGTGSSYNEQFF. The CDR3 region has the DNA TGTGCCAGCAGTCACAACGGGGGGACAGGGAGCTCCTACAATGAGCAGTTCTTC.

The chain links TRBV11-1 to TRBJ2-3; D not resolved. CDR1 is SGHAT and CDR2 is FQDESV in the germline V gene (reference sequence). The V end lost 5 bases, the J end lost 0 bases, and 9 bases lay between the germline ends. CDR3 length equals 14 residues. The CDR3 sequence: CASSQVLSTDTQYF. The CDR3 nucleotides are TGTGCCAGCAGCCAGGTTCTTAGCACAGATACGCAGTATTTT.

The V call is TRBV6-1, the J call TRBJ1-1; no clear D. The germline gives CDR1 MNHNS, CDR2 SASEGT. The CDR3 has 11 residues. Trimming cost V 6 bases and J 0 bases, with 2 bases left between them. CDR3 protein: CASRVNTEAFF. The DNA for the CDR3 is TGTGCCAGCAGGGTGAACACTGAAGCTTTCTTT.

This clone was recorded once. This chain connects TRBV30 to TRBJ1-1; no definite D call. The ends were cut back, 4 bases at V and 0 bases at J, with 6 bases in the middle. Germline V gene data show CDR1 as GTSNPN and CDR2 as SVGIG (reference sequence). This CDR3 is 12 amino acids long. In DNA, the CDR3 is TGTGCCTGGACGGCCGTGAACACTGAAGCTTTCTTT. This translates into CAWTAVNTEAFF.

The CDR3 DNA sequence: TGTGCCAGCAGTGAATCAAGTGACAGGGTTCCCGAGCAGTACTTC. As protein: CASSESSDRVPEQYF. This chain links TRBV25-1 with TRBJ2-7; 7 positions match TRBD1. Trimming at V came to 1 base and at J to 6 bases, leaving 9 bases not matched to a gene. The CDR3 contains 15 residues. Germline V gives CDR1 MGHDK, CDR2 SYGVNS.

The sample holds a few counts of this clone. The gene calls are TRBV12-5 and TRBJ2-2; the D is unclear. CDR3 length equals 12 residues. The germline V and J ends were trimmed by 9 bases and 3 bases, with 8 bases remaining between them. Per germline, CDR1 LGHNT and CDR2 FRNRAP. The CDR3 sequence is CASFPHTGELFF. The CDR3 nucleotides are TGTGCTAGCTTTCCCCACACCGGGGAGCTGTTTTTT.

In this sample, this clone turned up once. This chain links TRBV15 with TRBJ2-7; TRBD2 aligns across 7 bases. This CDR3 is built from 17 residues. Trimming removed 3 bases from V and 1 base from J; junction bases left unmatched: 12. Per the germline V gene, CDR1 is LNHNV and CDR2 is YYDKDF (reference sequence). CDR3 sequence: CATSSDSPGLSSYEQYF. As DNA, the CDR3 is TGTGCCACCAGCAGCGATTCACCGGGACTATCATCCTACGAGCAGTACTTC.

This clone was seen only a few times. The chain joins TRBV12-5 to TRBJ1-2; D is uncertain. This CDR3 has 14 residues. The V end was cut by 5 bases, the J end by 4 bases, with 14 bases between. Germline values: CDR1 LGHNT, CDR2 FRNRAP. DNA of the CDR3: TGTGCTAGTGGTCCCACCTCAGGTTCCTATGGCTACACCTTC. Translating gives CASGPTSGSYGYTF.

This chain uses TRBV5-1 with TRBJ1-1; 9 nucleotides align to TRBD1. V was pared by 2 bases and J by 6 bases, with 2 bases of the junction left unmatched. The germline gives CDR1 SGHRS, CDR2 YFSETQ. The CDR3 contains 13 residues. The CDR3 DNA is TGCGCCAGCAGCTTTAACAGGGGGCCTGAAGCTTTCTTT. Protein: CASSFNRGPEAFF.

V and J are TRBV7-9 and TRBJ1-1; D not certain. Deletions cut 2 bases from V and 2 bases from J, with 6 bases between. The germline gives CDR1 SEHNR, CDR2 FQNEAQ (reference sequence). This CDR3 contains 13 residues. The CDR3 is CASSLNRNTEAFF. CDR3 in DNA: TGTGCCAGCAGCTTAAATCGAAACACTGAAGCTTTCTTT.

The chain joins TRBV5-1 to TRBJ1-3, with 10 bases fitting TRBD1. The germline V gene encodes CDR1 SGHRS and CDR2 YFSETQ. The CDR3 runs to 16 residues. Trimming cost V 0 bases and J 2 bases; bases outside gene matches: 2. In DNA, the CDR3 is TGCGCCAGCAGCTTGGGACAGGGGGCAACTGGAAACACCATATATTTT. It specifies CASSLGQGATGNTIYF.

The gene calls are TRBV6-6 and TRBJ2-7, with D hard to call. This CDR3 is built from 16 residues. Per the germline V gene, CDR1 is MNHNY and CDR2 is SVGAGI (reference sequence). V was trimmed by 6 bases and J by 3 bases, leaving 21 bases between them. This CDR3 reads CASSPLDEKGNYEQYF. The CDR3 DNA reads TGTGCCAGCAGCCCCTTGGATGAAAAGGGTAACTACGAGCAGTACTTC.

The genes are TRBV30 and TRBJ2-2; D remains ambiguous. The length of the CDR3 is 12 residues. Germline CDR1 and CDR2: GTSNPN and SVGIG (reference sequence). Trimming pared 4 bases from V and 4 bases from J, leaving 7 bases between. Here the CDR3 reads CAWNLGTGELFF. The DNA of the CDR3 is TGTGCCTGGAACCTAGGCACCGGGGAGCTGTTTTTT.

The table lists this clone with a count of one. The V call is TRBV7-9, the J call TRBJ1-2, with 11 bases aligning to TRBD1. The CDR3 length is 12 residues. The ends lost 3 bases at V and 11 bases at J; junction bases unmatched: 2. Germline V gene sequence: CDR1 SEHNR, CDR2 FQNEAQ (reference sequence). CDR3: CASSFGTGGYTF. For the CDR3, the DNA is TGTGCCAGCAGCTTCGGGACAGGGGGGTACACCTTC.

This chain links TRBV5-5 with TRBJ1-1, with a possible D match to TRBD1 (6 bases). CDR3 length: 12 amino acids. In germline, CDR1 is SGHKS, CDR2 YYEKEE (reference sequence). Trimming removed 6 bases at V and 5 bases at J, with 11 bases between. In DNA form, the CDR3 reads TGTGCCAGCACCGAGGGGGGAACTGAAGCTTTCTTT. This translates into CASTEGGTEAFF.

This clone was observed a handful of times. The V gene is TRBV7-9, the J gene TRBJ2-3; 11 nucleotides align to TRBD2. The germline gives CDR1 SEHNR, CDR2 FQNEAQ (reference sequence). This CDR3 is built from 16 residues. With V trimmed by 3 bases and J by 6 bases, 8 bases remained unmatched. DNA of the CDR3: TGTGCCAGCAGCTTGCCTGCTAGCGGGGGGCGTGATACGCAGTATTTT. Protein product: CASSLPASGGRDTQYF.